The T cell receptor beta chain under discussion was sequenced for a study of monozygotic twins with inflammatory bowel disease. Findings and caveats of the study: T cell subtypes that differed could not be told apart. Especially where disease activity was present, IBD patients had fewer clonotypes in common with others than healthy twins did.

As concerns this clonotype: Its antigen is not identified.

The CDR3 covers 16 residues. Germline loops: CDR1 LGHDT, CDR2 YNNKEL (reference sequence). Template-switch reactions added UMIs with a 6-nucleotide sample barcode. TCRdb derives one entry per CDR3 protein from the 5' RACE reads, leaving out DNA. The table for this sample gives roughly 300,000 distinct CDR3 sequences. V usage is TRBV3-1 and J usage is TRBJ2-2. Sample: blood. This clonotype was sampled from a human donor with ulcerative colitis or Crohn's disease, or a healthy co-twin of an affected twin (not recorded which). CDR3 in amino acids: CASSQEAQMNTGELFF.